This TCR beta chain was obtained from a study of CD8+CD57+ T cells in acquired aplastic anemia. Study at large: Sorted CD4+ and CD8+ cell DNA averaged around 3.3 ug.

TCR beta VDJ and CDR3 profiles were obtained from a genomic DNA template. Each CDR3 protein is one row after TCRdb ran MiXCR on the reads. Here the sample spans 120,000 or so distinct CDR3 sequences, 30% to 45% being singletons. Sequencing was done on patients that had shown CD8+CD57+ cell expansion by flow cytometry. Among the patients, all had severe acquired aplastic anemia. This CDR3 comprises 15 residues. V was shortened by 1 base and J by 5 bases, with 14 bases between the two germline ends. The germline V gene has CDR1 LNHDA and CDR2 SQIVND (reference sequence). This clonotype was counted at least ten times.

The chain joins TRBV19 to TRBJ2-5; possibly TRBD2 for D (5 bases). The sequence was collected from a human donor with aplastic anemia. Material: sorted CD4+, CD8+, or CD8+CD57+ T cells (not recorded which) from PBMCs. CDR3 sequence (DNA): TGTGCCAGTAGTATAGGAGGGTCACACCGGGAGACCCAGTACTTC. Encoded protein: CASSIGGSHRETQYF.